This TCR beta chain was profiled in a study of beta chain features in type 1 diabetes. Findings and limits, study-wide: Healthy donors had naive, central memory and Treg TCRB repertoires that appeared less similar than those seen among patients. In every one of the four CD4+ subsets, TCRB CDR3s were moderately but significantly shorter in Type 1 diabetes patients. Reduced insertions and increased deletions marked VDJ junctions in type 1 diabetes patients.

There are a few counts of this clone. Its antigen remains unidentified. CDR1 is SQVTM, CDR2 ANQGSEA, per germline. The length of the CDR3 is 13 residues. The ends were cut back, 7 bases at V and 4 bases at J, with 16 bases in the middle. A single heparinised blood sample, averaging around 120 mL, was obtained per donor. Sequencing targeted expressed TCRB transcripts, as all isolated RNA had been reverse transcribed. TCRdb keeps only in-frame clones here, not all; method: immunoSEQ multiplex PCR. The data contain 120,000 to 150,000 clones, 40% to 55% of them singletons. This rearrangement joins TRBV29-1 to TRBJ1-1; D perhaps matches TRBD1 (6 bases). This sequence originates from a man between 18 and 29 years old in good health. The sequenced sample consisted of Tregs from blood. The chain's CDR3 is CSAVRTASTEAFF. The CDR3 DNA sequence: TGCAGCGCTGTGAGGACAGCATCCACTGAAGCTTTCTTT.